Shown below are 19 T cell receptor beta chains from a single sample sequenced in a study of shared clonotypes between healthy human individuals. The repertoire was sequenced with immunoSEQ multiplex PCR; TCRdb's copy has only in-frame clones and lacks some. This table has approximately 1.4 million clones, 95% to 99% appearing once. Material: naive CD4+ T cells sorted from blood. Subset indicated: CD45RA+ positively selected. Every receptor here comes from a man in his thirties or forties in good health.

The chain carries TRBV19 and TRBJ2-3; 8 bases are shared with TRBD1. CDR3 length equals 15 residues. The junction had 8 bases not matched to a gene; V was cut back by 6 bases and J by 3 bases. Germline CDR1 is LNHDA and CDR2 is SQIVND (reference sequence). The CDR3 reads CASSQGAPRTDTQYF. The CDR3 DNA sequence: TGTGCCAGTAGCCAGGGGGCGCCAAGGACAGATACGCAGTATTTT.

The genes are TRBV18 and TRBJ2-7; weak D call: TRBD2 (6 bases). CDR1 KGHSH and CDR2 LQKENI come from the germline V gene. The CDR3 runs 19 residues. V gave up 4 bases and J gave up 3 bases, with 28 bases separating them. The chain's CDR3 is CASSLKVLTSGTTYYEQYF. In nucleotides, the CDR3 is TGTGCCAGCTCACTAAAGGTCTTGACTAGTGGGACCACTTACTACGAGCAGTACTTC.

This chain connects TRBV7-9 to TRBJ2-7; D is perhaps TRBD2 (7 bases). Germline V lookup: CDR1 SEHNR, CDR2 FQNEAQ (reference sequence). The V end lost 5 bases, the J end lost 0 bases, and 17 bases lay between the germline ends. There are 16 residues in the CDR3. The CDR3 nucleotides read TGTGCCAGCAGCAGATCCGCGGCGGGGGCCTCCTACGAGCAGTACTTC. Its protein product is CASSRSAAGASYEQYF.

The chain combines TRBV15 with TRBJ1-2, with TRBD1 as a possible D gene (6 bases). The CDR3 contains 14 residues. The V gene lost 4 bases and the J gene lost 3 bases, with 12 bases spanning the gap. Per germline, CDR1 LNHNV and CDR2 YYDKDF (reference sequence). The CDR3 DNA follows: TGTGCCACCAGCAAAACAGGGAAACACTATGGCTACACCTTC. This translates into CATSKTGKHYGYTF. Filled out from reference TRBV15 and TRBJ1-2, the complete variable domain reads DAMVIQNPRYQVTQFGKPVTLSCSQTLNHNVMYWYQQKSSQAPKLLFHYYDKDFNNEADTPDNFQSRRPNTSFCFLDIRSPGLGDTAMYLCATSKTGKHYGYTFGSGTRLTVV.

Of note for this clone: This sample includes further DNA sequences coding for the same CDR3. The J gene is TRBJ2-3, the V gene TRBV7-3, with D unresolved. Germline CDR1 and CDR2: SGHTA and FQGTGA. V lost 5 bases, J lost 4 bases, and 13 bases lay in between. This CDR3 comprises 14 residues. The CDR3 bases are TGTGCCAGCAGCCCCGACCGGGCCGCAGATACGCAGTATTTT. Protein: CASSPDRAADTQYF.

This chain joins TRBV28 and TRBJ2-1; D unresolved. V lost 5 bases to trimming and J lost 1 base, with 12 bases between them. This CDR3 is built from 15 residues. From germline, CDR1 is MDHEN and CDR2 SYDVKM. CDR3 sequence: CASSDSNQSYNEQFF. The CDR3 coding sequence is TGTGCCAGCAGTGACTCTAATCAATCCTACAATGAGCAGTTCTTC.

The chain uses TRBV6-6 and TRBJ2-2; D might be TRBD1 (6 bases). The CDR3 covers 15 residues. Deletions cut 5 bases from V and 2 bases from J, with 12 bases between. CDR1 is MNHNY, CDR2 SVGAGI, per germline (reference sequence). The CDR3: CASSTGQGNTGELFF. The CDR3 DNA is TGTGCCAGCAGTACAGGGCAGGGCAACACCGGGGAGCTGTTTTTT.

The genes are TRBV12-5 and TRBJ1-5; D remains unclear. The V gene's germline CDR1 is LGHNT and CDR2 FRNRAP. There are 12 residues in the CDR3. V shed 2 bases and J shed 4 bases, with 3 bases lying between them. The CDR3 DNA follows: TGTGCTAGTGGTTTGCCTAATCAGCCCCAGCATTTT. It is translated as CASGLPNQPQHF.

The chain links TRBV5-1 to TRBJ1-3, with D maybe TRBD1 (5 bases). V shed 0 bases and J shed 0 bases, with 10 bases lying between them. The CDR3 covers 16 residues. Germline CDR1 SGHRS, CDR2 YFSETQ. CDR3: CASSLGDPSSGNTIYF. For the CDR3, the DNA is TGCGCCAGCAGCTTGGGGGACCCGAGCTCTGGAAACACCATATATTTT.

The V and J genes are TRBV9 and TRBJ2-5; TRBD2 agrees at 7 bases. Germline-derived CDR1 and CDR2 are SGDLS and YYNGEE. The CDR3 has 15 residues. V shed 0 bases and J 5 bases; nucleotides not matched to a gene: 7. DNA for the CDR3: TGTGCCAGCAGCGTAGATCCAACCGGGGGGGAGACCCAGTACTTC. This sequence encodes CASSVDPTGGETQYF.

The chain employs TRBV5-6 and TRBJ1-2; 7 bases are shared with TRBD1. The ends lost 0 bases at V and 3 bases at J; junction bases unmatched: 2. The CDR3 spans 14 residues. Germline lookup yields CDR1 SGHDT and CDR2 YYEEEE. The CDR3 region has the DNA TGTGCCAGCAGCTTGGCCAGGGGGGACTATGGCTACACCTTC. This encodes CASSLARGDYGYTF. Together with reference TRBV5-6 and TRBJ1-2, the CDR3 gives the full variable domain: DAGVTQSPTHLIKTRGQQVTLRCSPKSGHDTVSWYQQALGQGPQFIFQYYEEEERQRGNFPDRFSGHQFPNYSSELNVNALLLGDSALYLCASSLARGDYGYTFGSGTRLTVV.

This rearrangement joins TRBV5-1 to TRBJ2-1; D is undetermined. Germline V CDR1 and CDR2: SGHRS, YFSETQ. The CDR3 is 16 residues long. V was clipped by 0 bases and J by 8 bases, with 18 bases between them. The CDR3 spells CASSLVWVFSSDEQFF. CDR3 DNA sequence: TGCGCCAGCAGCTTGGTTTGGGTCTTCTCTTCCGATGAGCAGTTCTTC.

This sequence joins TRBV11-2 and TRBJ2-2, with D perhaps TRBD2 (5 bases). With 5 bases removed from V and 2 bases from J, the gap between germline ends came to 12 bases. CDR3 length equals 15 residues. Per germline, CDR1 SGHAT and CDR2 FQNNGV. Written as DNA, the CDR3 is TGTGCCAGCAGCCCCCTGGGAGCCAACACCGGGGAGCTGTTTTTT. It is translated as CASSPLGANTGELFF.

This chain connects TRBV11-2 to TRBJ1-3; D not certain. This CDR3 is built from 11 residues. V was clipped by 5 bases and J by 8 bases, with 7 bases between them. CDR1 and CDR2 from the germline V gene are SGHAT and FQNNGV. CDR3 nucleotides: TGTGCCAGCAGCCCGGGCTACACCATATATTTT. This sequence encodes CASSPGYTIYF.

The chain joins TRBV18 to TRBJ1-2; the D gene is possibly TRBD1 (5 bases). Germline loops: CDR1 KGHSH, CDR2 LQKENI. The CDR3 is 14 residues long. The germline V and J ends were trimmed by 3 bases and 4 bases, with 12 bases remaining between them. Here the CDR3 reads CASSPGTESYGYTF. The DNA of the CDR3 is TGTGCCAGCTCACCCGGGACCGAATCCTATGGCTACACCTTC.

This clone was recorded once. This sample includes further DNA sequences coding for the same CDR3. The chain couples TRBV18 to TRBJ2-2; the D is unclear. The length of the CDR3 is 13 residues. Germline CDR1 reads KGHSH; CDR2 reads LQKENI. The V end was cut by 1 base, the J end by 4 bases, with 4 bases between. CDR3 nucleotides: TGTGCCAGCTCACCACGGGGCACCGGGGAGCTGTTTTTT. It translates to CASSPRGTGELFF.

V is TRBV19 and J is TRBJ2-7, with D perhaps TRBD1 (5 bases). The CDR3 extends over 17 amino acids. Trimming shortened V by 6 bases and J by 6 bases, and 27 bases separated the two germline ends. Per germline, CDR1 LNHDA and CDR2 SQIVND (reference sequence). The CDR3 loop reads CASSPLRAGIPPGEQYF. The CDR3 region has the DNA TGTGCCAGTAGCCCTCTTAGGGCAGGGATCCCTCCCGGCGAGCAGTACTTC.

V usage is TRBV5-5 and J usage is TRBJ2-1; 7 nucleotides line up with TRBD2. From germline, CDR1 is SGHKS and CDR2 YYEKEE (reference sequence). The CDR3 runs to 17 residues. V shed 0 bases and J 0 bases; nucleotides not matched to a gene: 6. CDR3 sequence reads: CASSLVASGYSYNEQFF. CDR3 nucleotides: TGTGCCAGCAGCTTGGTCGCTAGCGGATACTCCTACAATGAGCAGTTCTTC.

With regard to this clone: The sample carries other DNA sequences with the same CDR3. The V call is TRBV7-2, the J call TRBJ2-3; no definite D call. V dropped 5 bases and J dropped 1 base, with 7 bases sitting between them. Germline assignment: CDR1 SGHTA and CDR2 FQGNSA. The CDR3 runs 13 residues. The CDR3: CASSRLGTDTQYF. The CDR3 nucleotides read TGTGCCAGCAGCCGTCTGGGCACAGATACGCAGTATTTT.